These 3 T cell receptor beta chains originate from one sample sequenced in a study of OX40 agonist ivuxolimab in advanced cancers. Produced via immunoSEQ multiplex PCR; TCRdb's table is partial and in-frame only. This table has about 12,000 clones, over 75% appearing once. Sequenced material: CD4+ or CD8+ T cells sorted from blood, taken in a trial of the OX40 agonist ivuxolimab. These TCRs come from an adult with an advanced solid tumor such as melanoma, head and neck, liver or kidney cancer.

The V call is TRBV7-6, the J call TRBJ2-7; the match to TRBD1 covers 9 bases. This CDR3 comprises 15 residues. Looked up from germline, CDR1 is SGHVS and CDR2 is FNYEAQ. V lost 5 bases and J lost 4; bases outside the gene matches: 9. CDR3: CASSPYPGQGYEQYF. In DNA, the CDR3 is TGTGCCAGCAGCCCCTACCCGGGACAGGGTTACGAGCAGTACTTC.

This clone was observed a handful of times. The chain joins TRBV27 to TRBJ2-7, with 7 bases lining up with TRBD1. The CDR3 length is 14 residues. V gave up 8 bases and J gave up 0 bases; unmatched junction bases: 7. CDR1 is MNHEY and CDR2 is SMNVEV in the germline V gene (reference sequence). The CDR3, as DNA: TGTGCCAGCGCCCTCAGGGGGAGCTCCTACGAGCAGTACTTC. Its translation is CASALRGSSYEQYF.

The CDR3 DNA reads as TGTGCCTGGAGTGGCCTACAAGGCCAAGAGACCCAGTACTTC. It encodes CAWSGLQGQETQYF. The chain links TRBV30 to TRBJ2-5; D gene unclear. CDR1 and CDR2 from the germline V gene are GTSNPN and SVGIG (reference sequence). V was shortened by 1 base and J by 1 base, with 10 bases between the two germline ends. CDR3 length: 14 amino acids.